A selection of T cell receptor beta chains follows, all from one sample in a study of blood T cell repertoires in COVID-19. Libraries were prepared by immunoSEQ multiplex PCR; TCRdb keeps only in-frame clonotypes and omits some of them. This table has 400,000 to 550,000 clones, 87% appearing once. The sample was PBMCs or T cells enriched from blood (not recorded which). These receptors were taken from a woman between 18 and 29 years old with acute COVID-19. Both conserved end residues are part of each CDR3. Each record gives: CDR3 protein, CDR3 DNA, D gene, J gene, V gene, clone size. The D gene is left open where the match is weak. Not all rows give a size; the values are once, few, many and, for expanded clones, a class.

CDR3aa: CASSLDPGQGASEQFF
CDR3nt: TGTGCCAGCAGCTTAGACCCGGGACAGGGGGCGAGTGAGCAGTTCTTC
d_gene: TRBD1
j_gene: TRBJ2-1
v_gene: TRBV7-9
abundance: .

CDR3aa: CASRGQDTEAFF
CDR3nt: TGTGCCAGCAGGGGGCAGGACACTGAAGCTTTCTTT
d_gene: .
j_gene: TRBJ1-1
v_gene: TRBV28
abundance: .

CDR3aa: CASSPRIGQGAYGYTF
CDR3nt: TGTGCCAGCAGCCCGAGGATCGGACAGGGAGCCTATGGCTACACCTTC
d_gene: TRBD1
j_gene: TRBJ1-2
v_gene: TRBV5-8
abundance: .

CDR3aa: CATRAIQETQYF
CDR3nt: TGTGCCACCAGGGCCATCCAAGAGACCCAGTACTTC
d_gene: .
j_gene: TRBJ2-5
v_gene: TRBV15
abundance: .

CDR3aa: CASSIADREGGGYTF
CDR3nt: TGTGCCAGTAGTATAGCCGACAGGGAAGGCGGTGGCTACACCTTC
d_gene: TRBD1
j_gene: TRBJ1-2
v_gene: TRBV19
abundance: .

CDR3aa: CASSLMGEGPQYF
CDR3nt: TGTGCCAGCAGCTTAATGGGGGAGGGCCCTCAGTACTTC
d_gene: TRBD2
j_gene: TRBJ2-7
v_gene: TRBV7-9
abundance: few

CDR3aa: CASSRGRGQAEAFF
CDR3nt: TGTGCCAGCAGCCGGGGCAGGGGGCAGGCTGAAGCTTTCTTT
d_gene: TRBD1
j_gene: TRBJ1-1
v_gene: TRBV7-2
abundance: .

CDR3aa: CASSLRWDRSYEQYF
CDR3nt: TGTGCCAGCAGCCTAAGGTGGGACAGGAGCTACGAGCAGTACTTC
d_gene: TRBD1
j_gene: TRBJ2-7
v_gene: TRBV9
abundance: .

CDR3aa: CASRRELESPLHF
CDR3nt: TGTGCCAGCAGGAGGGAGCTAGAATCACCCCTCCACTTT
d_gene: .
j_gene: TRBJ1-6
v_gene: TRBV6-5
abundance: .

CDR3aa: CASSYNSNQPQHF
CDR3nt: TGTGCCAGCAGCTATAATAGCAATCAGCCCCAGCATTTT
d_gene: .
j_gene: TRBJ1-5
v_gene: TRBV6-5
abundance: .

CDR3aa: CSVSPSGNTIYF
CDR3nt: TGCAGCGTTTCCCCATCTGGAAACACCATATATTTT
d_gene: .
j_gene: TRBJ1-3
v_gene: TRBV29-1
abundance: .

CDR3aa: CASSGALGTEAFF
CDR3nt: TGTGCCAGCAGCGGAGCATTGGGCACTGAAGCTTTCTTT
d_gene: .
j_gene: TRBJ1-1
v_gene: TRBV5-4
abundance: .

CDR3aa: CASSRIPGRGLGEQYF
CDR3nt: TGTGCCAGCAGTAGGATACCCGGAAGGGGGTTGGGTGAGCAGTACTTC
d_gene: .
j_gene: TRBJ2-7
v_gene: TRBV28
abundance: .